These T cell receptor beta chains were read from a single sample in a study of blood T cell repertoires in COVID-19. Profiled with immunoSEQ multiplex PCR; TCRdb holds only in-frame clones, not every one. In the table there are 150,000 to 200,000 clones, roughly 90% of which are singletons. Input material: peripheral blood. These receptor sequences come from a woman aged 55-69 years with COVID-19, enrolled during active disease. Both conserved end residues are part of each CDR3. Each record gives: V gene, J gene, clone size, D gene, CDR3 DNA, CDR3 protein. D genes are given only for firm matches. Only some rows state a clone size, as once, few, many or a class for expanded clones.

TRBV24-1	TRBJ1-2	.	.	TGTGCCACCAGTGTCCCAGGGTATGGCTACACCTTC	CATSVPGYGYTF
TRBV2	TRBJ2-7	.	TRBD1	TGTGCCAGCAGTGGGACAGGGAGCACCTACGAGCAGTACTTC	CASSGTGSTYEQYF
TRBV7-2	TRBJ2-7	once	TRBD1	TGTGCCAGCAACCTTAGGACAGGGGGTTACGAGCAGTACTTC	CASNLRTGGYEQYF
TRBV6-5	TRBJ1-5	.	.	TGTGCCAGCAAGGAGGGGATAGGCAATCAGCCCCAGCATTTT	CASKEGIGNQPQHF
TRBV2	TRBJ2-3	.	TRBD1	TGTGCCAGCAGTGATCGACAGGGCTTCACAGATACGCAGTATTTT	CASSDRQGFTDTQYF
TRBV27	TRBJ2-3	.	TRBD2	TGTGCCAGCAGTCCCGATAGCGGGAGCCTCAGCACAGATACGCAGTATTTT	CASSPDSGSLSTDTQYF
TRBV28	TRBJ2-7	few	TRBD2	TGTGCCAGCAGTCGGCGTCGCGCGGGAGGAAGGGAGCAGTACTTC	CASSRRRAGGREQYF
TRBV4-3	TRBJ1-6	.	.	TGCGCCAGCAGCCAAGATGGACGGACATTTTCACCCCTCCACTTT	CASSQDGRTFSPLHF
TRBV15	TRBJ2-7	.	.	TGTGCCACCAGCACCTCACTGACAGGTACCCACGAGCAGTACTTC	CATSTSLTGTHEQYF
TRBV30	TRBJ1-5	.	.	TGTGCCTGGAGTCCGGGGTTAAATCAGCCCCAGCATTTT	CAWSPGLNQPQHF
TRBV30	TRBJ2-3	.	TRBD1	TGTGCCTGGTCTTCCCAGACAGGGCGAACAGATACGCAGTATTTT	CAWSSQTGRTDTQYF
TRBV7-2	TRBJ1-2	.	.	TGTGCCATCCAAGGTGGGGCAGGGCCGTCCTATGGCTACACCTTC	CAIQGGAGPSYGYTF
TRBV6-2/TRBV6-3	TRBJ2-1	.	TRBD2	TGTGCCAGCAGTTACTCGAAGGCTAGCGGGAGGGCTGGCGAGCAGTTCTTC	CASSYSKASGRAGEQFF
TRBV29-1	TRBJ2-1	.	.	TGCAGCGTTGCCGGAGCTTGGACCTACAATGAGCAGTTCTTC	CSVAGAWTYNEQFF
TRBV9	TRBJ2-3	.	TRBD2	TGTGCCAGCAGCGTAGCCCTATCTAGCGGAGGCACAGATACGCAGTATTTT	CASSVALSSGGTDTQYF
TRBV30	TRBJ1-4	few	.	TGTGCCCAGAGAGGCTTTATCGGAAAACTGTTTTTT	CAQRGFIGKLFF
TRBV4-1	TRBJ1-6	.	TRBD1	TGCGCCAGCAGCCTAATTGGACAGGGGGAGTCACCCCTCCACTTT	CASSLIGQGESPLHF
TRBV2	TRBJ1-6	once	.	TGTGCCAGCAGACAGGCCAGTGTTTCCCTCCACTTT	CASRQASVSLHF
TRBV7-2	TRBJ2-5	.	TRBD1	TGTGCCAGCAGCCCCCCCGGGACAGGGTATGAGACCCAGTACTTC	CASSPPGTGYETQYF
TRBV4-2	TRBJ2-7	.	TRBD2	TGTGCCAGCAGCCATTCTAGCGGGAGTGGGAACTACGAGCAGTACTTC	CASSHSSGSGNYEQYF
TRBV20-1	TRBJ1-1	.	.	TGCAGTGCTAGTGTAGGATGGGCTTCGTTCTTT	CSASVGWASFF
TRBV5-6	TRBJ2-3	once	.	TGTGCCAGCAGCCGGCAAGGAGGGTTCAGAGATACGCAGTATTTT	CASSRQGGFRDTQYF
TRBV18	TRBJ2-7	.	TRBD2	TGTGCCAGCTCACACTCCGAGGCGGGAGGGCCCCACGAGCAGTACTTC	CASSHSEAGGPHEQYF
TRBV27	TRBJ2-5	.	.	TGTGCCAGCAGTTATACTAGCCAAGAGACCCAGTACTTC	CASSYTSQETQYF
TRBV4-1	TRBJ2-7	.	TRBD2	TGCGCCAGCAGCCAAGTCGGAACTAGCGGGAGGATCTACGAGCAGTACTTC	CASSQVGTSGRIYEQYF
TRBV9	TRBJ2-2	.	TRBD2	TGTGCCAGCAGCCGGACTAGCGGTGCGAACACCGGGGAGCTGTTTTTT	CASSRTSGANTGELFF
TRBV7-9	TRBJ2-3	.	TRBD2	TGTGCCAGCAGCTTAGCCAGCGGGAGTCGCACAGATACGCAGTATTTT	CASSLASGSRTDTQYF
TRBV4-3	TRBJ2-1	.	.	TGCGCCAGCAGCCAGACGACAGGGAGGCACAATGAGCAGTTCTTC	CASSQTTGRHNEQFF
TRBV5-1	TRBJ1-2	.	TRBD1	TGCGCCAGCAGCGTCGTACCCGGGACAGGGGCCTGGGGCTACACCTTC	CASSVVPGTGAWGYTF
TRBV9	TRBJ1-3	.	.	TGTGCCAGCAGCGTCAGTCAGACTGGAAACACCATATATTTT	CASSVSQTGNTIYF
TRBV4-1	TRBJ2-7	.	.	TGCGCCAGCAGCCAAGGTTCAATCTCCTACGAGCAGTACTTC	CASSQGSISYEQYF
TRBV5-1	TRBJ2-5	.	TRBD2	TGCGCCAGCAGCCCAAGTAGGGAGGGCTTGCCCACACCGGAAGAGACCCAGTACTTC	CASSPSREGLPTPEETQYF
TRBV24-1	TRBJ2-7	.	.	TGTGCCACCAGTGACTCTGACAGTGGTCCCTACGAGCAGTACTTC	CATSDSDSGPYEQYF
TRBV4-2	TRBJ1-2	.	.	TGTGCCAGCAGCCAAGCAACTTGGACAGCGGATGGCTACACCTTC	CASSQATWTADGYTF
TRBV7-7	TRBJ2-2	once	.	TGTGCTAGCAGCCCTACTCAGACGGGCACCGGGGAGCTGTTTTTT	CASSPTQTGTGELFF
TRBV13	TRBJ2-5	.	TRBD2	TGTGCCAGCAGCCGAAGGACTAGCGGGGTCGAGACCCAGTACTTC	CASSRRTSGVETQYF
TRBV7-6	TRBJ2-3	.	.	TGTGCCAGCAGCTTCCGCCGGGACACGAGCACAGATACGCAGTATTTT	CASSFRRDTSTDTQYF
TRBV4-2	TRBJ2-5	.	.	TGTGCCAGCAGCCAAGAGACTGCAGTCCAAGAGACCCAGTACTTC	CASSQETAVQETQYF
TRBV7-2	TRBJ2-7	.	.	TGTGCCAGCAGCCGTGGGGGGGCCTCCTACGAGCAGTACTTC	CASSRGGASYEQYF
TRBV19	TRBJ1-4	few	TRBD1	TGTGCCAGTAGTTCACTAGGCCAGGGGGCGATTGAAAAACTGTTTTTT	CASSSLGQGAIEKLFF
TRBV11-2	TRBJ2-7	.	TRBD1	TGTGCCAGCAGCTCGGGACAGGGATACGAGCAGTACTTC	CASSSGQGYEQYF
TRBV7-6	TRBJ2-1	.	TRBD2	TGTGCCAGTCGGGGGGGCTCGAACAATGAGCAGTTCTTC	CASRGGSNNEQFF
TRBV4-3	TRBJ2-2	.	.	TGCGCCAGCAGCCAAGCGCAGGGTTACGGCGGGGAGCTGTTTTTT	CASSQAQGYGGELFF